The sequence of this T cell receptor (beta chain) was determined in a study of blood T cell repertoires in COVID-19. Study details: PBMCs, B-cell-depleted T cells, or T cells were the source of the cDNA or gDNA that made up the material.

V was clipped by 6 bases and J by 0 bases, with 3 bases between them. Germline V gene data show CDR1 as MGHDK and CDR2 as SYGVNS. The CDR3 totals 13 residues. TCRdb's table, derived via immunoSEQ multiplex PCR, lists solely in-frame clones and lacks some. The top ten clones hold 2.5% to 3.5% of a sample with roughly 340,000 clones, 89% of them seen once. This clone has a handful of counts. This sample includes further DNA sequences coding for the same CDR3. This chain joins TRBV25-1 and TRBJ2-6; D not resolved. The sample consisted of peripheral blood. The sequence came from a woman in her thirties with COVID-19, enrolled during active disease. CDR3 sequence reads: CASSYSGANVLTF. In nucleotides, the CDR3 is TGTGCCAGCAGCTACTCTGGGGCCAACGTCCTGACTTTC.